Listed here are 14 T cell receptor beta chains from one sample, sequenced in a study of blood T cells in healthy people across ages (dated by TCRdb to between 2014 and 2017). Library creation used 5' RACE. Data came from an Illumina HiSeq 2500. A second PCR of roughly 7 to 11 cycles was run with a J-beta primer mix and a sample-barcoded 5' primer. In TCRdb, the public reads were trimmed at Q25 with fastp and aligned with MiXCR, with productive beta chains retained. Each CDR3 protein gets just one entry, which takes the most common genes and DNA from the rows behind it. The sample table contains roughly 860,000 distinct CDR3 sequences; only one count was recorded for around 62% of them. Of the sample, roughly 25% falls within the top ten clones. Sequenced input: blood. These receptors originate from a man aged 25 to 40 in good health.

The rearrangement uses TRBV2 and TRBJ2-3; 10 nucleotides agree with TRBD1. With V trimmed by 11 bases and J by 0 bases, 2 bases remained unmatched. From germline, CDR1 is SNHLY and CDR2 FYNNEI. The CDR3 totals 13 residues. The CDR3 region has the DNA TGTGCCGGGGGACAGGGGAGCACAGATACGCAGTATTTT. It encodes CAGGQGSTDTQYF.

The chain joins TRBV4-2 to TRBJ2-1; D remains unclear. The V and J ends lost 4 bases and 10 bases respectively, with 11 bases between them. CDR1 and CDR2 from the germline V gene are LGHNA and YNFKEQ. CDR3 length: 12 residues. In DNA, the CDR3 is TGTGCCAGCAGCCCAAGTTCAGAGGAGCAGTTCTTC. This translates into CASSPSSEEQFF.

The genes are TRBV25-1 and TRBJ1-6; D is unresolved. The CDR3 is 15 residues long. The ends were cut back, 1 base at V and 6 bases at J, with 10 bases in the middle. Germline V CDR1 and CDR2: MGHDK, SYGVNS. DNA for the CDR3: TGTGCCAGCAGTGAATCAGGAGGGATTAATTCACCCCTCCACTTT. Its protein is CASSESGGINSPLHF.

The chain combines TRBV12-3 or TRBV12-4 with TRBJ2-1, with 7 bases fitting TRBD1. Trimming took 5 bases from V and 3 from J; bases not matched to a gene: 7. CDR3 length: 15 residues. This CDR3 reads CASSARQGLYNEQFF. The CDR3 DNA follows: TGTGCCAGCAGTGCGCGACAGGGTCTCTACAATGAGCAGTTCTTC.

This clonotype was seen a few times. Here the CDR3 DNA reads TGCAGCGTTGACGGAGCGGAGTCCTACAATGAGCAGTTCTTC. Its protein product is CSVDGAESYNEQFF. The J gene is TRBJ2-1, the V gene TRBV29-1; possibly TRBD2 for D (5 bases). Germline V CDR1 and CDR2: SQVTM, ANQGSEA. V shed 3 bases and J shed 1 base, with 10 bases lying between them. The CDR3 contains 14 residues.

The chain recombines TRBV6-5 with TRBJ1-6; D is uncertain. The V and J ends lost 6 bases and 11 bases respectively, with 14 bases between them. There are 13 residues in the CDR3. CDR1 and CDR2 (germline): MNHEY, SVGAGI. CDR3 coding DNA: TGTGCCAGCAGCCGCGGCGAAGGGACACCCCTCCACTTT. Its translation is CASSRGEGTPLHF.

This clonotype appeared a few times. This chain uses TRBV2 with TRBJ2-3, with 10 bases that match TRBD2. Germline CDR1 is SNHLY and CDR2 is FYNNEI. The CDR3 sequence is 17 residues long. Unmatched junction bases numbered 13, after V lost 4 bases and J lost 6 bases. The CDR3 bases are TGTGCCAGCAGTGCACATAGCGGGGGGTTTCAATTGGATACGCAGTATTTT. Its translation is CASSAHSGGFQLDTQYF.

As to this clonotype: A clone one base away is much larger, so this may be a read error. The chain joins TRBV6-2 or TRBV6-3 to TRBJ2-5; D uncertain. Germline V lookup: CDR1 MNHEY, CDR2 SVGEGT. The CDR3 loop spans 15 amino acids. Deletions cut 7 bases from V and 1 base from J, with 16 bases between. The CDR3 sequence: CASTPVGSLQETQYF. CDR3 bases: TGTGCCAGCACCCCCGTGGGCAGCCTCCAAGAGACCCAGTACTTC.

There are a few counts of this clonotype. V is TRBV12-3 or TRBV12-4 and J is TRBJ1-2; D is unresolved. Trimming cost V 5 bases and J 4 bases, with 14 bases left between them. The CDR3 sequence is 14 residues long. The chain's CDR3 is CASSLWASGYGYTF. In DNA form, the CDR3 reads TGTGCCAGCAGTCTGTGGGCGAGCGGCTATGGCTACACCTTC.

The chain couples TRBV10-3 to TRBJ2-5; 9 nucleotides match TRBD2. Trimming cost V 3 bases and J 4 bases; bases outside gene matches: 3. The germline V gene has CDR1 ENHRY and CDR2 SYGVKD. CDR3 length equals 14 residues. CDR3 sequence: CAISDLAGVETQYF. In DNA form, the CDR3 reads TGTGCCATCAGTGATTTAGCGGGGGTAGAGACCCAGTACTTC.

Here the CDR3 DNA reads TGCAGTGCCAGAACAGGGGCGACCCTCGGAGATACGCAGTATTTT. Translated: CSARTGATLGDTQYF. The chain links TRBV20-1 to TRBJ2-3; TRBD1 agrees at 7 bases. Unmatched junction bases numbered 14, after V lost 6 bases and J lost 5 bases. Germline loops: CDR1 DFQATT, CDR2 SNEGSKA (reference sequence). This CDR3 has 15 amino acids.

This clonotype was recorded only once. This chain links TRBV21-1 with TRBJ2-7. TRBV21-1 represents a pseudogene. CDR3 length: 12 amino acids. CDR3 bases: TGTGCCAGCACGGGGAAAGCCTACGAGCAGTACTTC. This encodes CASTGKAYEQYF.

The chain recombines TRBV29-1 with TRBJ2-1; D possibly corresponds to TRBD1 (6 bases). The J call may be wrong; the DNA end is better matched by TRBJ2-7. Per the germline V gene, CDR1 is SQVTM and CDR2 is ANQGSEA. This CDR3 comprises 14 residues. The CDR3 protein is CSVLIQTGYNEQYF. The CDR3 nucleotides read TGCAGCGTTCTAATACAGACAGGTTACAATGAGCAGTACTTC.

The chain joins TRBV4-3 to TRBJ2-7, with D unclear. Judging by the DNA end, TRBJ2-5 fits better; the J call may be wrong. This CDR3 has 13 residues. Germline V gene lookup returns CDR1 LGHNA and CDR2 YSLEER. CDR3 loop: CASSQMLEETQYF. CDR3 DNA sequence: TGCGCCAGCAGCCAAATGTTGGAAGAGACCCAGTACTTC.